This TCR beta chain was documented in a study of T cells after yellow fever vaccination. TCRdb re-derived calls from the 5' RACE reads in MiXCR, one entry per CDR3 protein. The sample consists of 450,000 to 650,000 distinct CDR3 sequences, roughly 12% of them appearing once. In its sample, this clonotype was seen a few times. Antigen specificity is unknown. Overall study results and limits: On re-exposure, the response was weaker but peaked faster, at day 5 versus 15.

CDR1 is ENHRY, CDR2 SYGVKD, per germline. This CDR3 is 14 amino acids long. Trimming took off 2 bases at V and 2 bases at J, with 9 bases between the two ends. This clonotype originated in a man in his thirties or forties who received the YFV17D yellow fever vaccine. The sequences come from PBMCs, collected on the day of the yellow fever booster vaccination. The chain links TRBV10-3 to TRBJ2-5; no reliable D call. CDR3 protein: CAISERVGQETQYF. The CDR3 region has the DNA TGTGCCATCAGTGAGAGGGTAGGACAAGAGACCCAGTACTTC.